Listed below are T cell receptor beta chains from one sample, sequenced in a study of CD8 T cells in Susac syndrome. TCRdb called the immunoSEQ multiplex PCR reads again in MiXCR, with one record for every CDR3 protein. The data hold about 210,000 distinct CDR3 sequences, with approximately 93% observed a single time. The sequenced sample consisted of CD4+ T cells from PBMCs. Receptor source: a human donor in good health. The CDR3 runs from the conserved cysteine through the conserved F or W. A D gene is named only where the DNA matches it firmly. Size is omitted from some rows. Given values are once, few, many or a class for expanded clones.

v_gene	d_gene	abundance	j_gene	CDR3nt	CDR3aa
TRBV2	TRBD2	NA	TRBJ2-1	TGTGCCAGCAGTGAAGCGCTTCTCGCGGGGGGTATTCTCAAGCAGTTCTTC	CASSEALLAGGILKQFF
TRBV5-1	TRBD1	NA	TRBJ2-7	TGCGCCAGCAGCCCACTGGACAGGGAGGAGTACGAGCAGTACTTC	CASSPLDREEYEQYF
TRBV5-8	NA	NA	TRBJ1-1	TGTGCCAGCAGCCGTCAGAAGAACACTGAAGCTTTCTTT	CASSRQKNTEAFF
TRBV20-1	NA	NA	TRBJ2-7	TGCAGTGCTATCCCGGGGGCAGACGAGCAGTACTTC	CSAIPGADEQYF
TRBV3-1	TRBD2	NA	TRBJ2-1	TGTGCCAGCAGCCAAGCCTTTAGCGGGGTTTACAATGAGCAGTTCTTC	CASSQAFSGVYNEQFF
TRBV5-4	NA	NA	TRBJ1-1	TGTGCCAGCAGCCTTGCCGGGACGCCCAAAACTGAAGCTTTCTTT	CASSLAGTPKTEAFF
TRBV30	NA	NA	TRBJ2-7	TGTGCCTGGAGTCGGCAGGAAAACTACGAGCAGTACTTC	CAWSRQENYEQYF
TRBV5-6	NA	NA	TRBJ2-7	TGTGCCAGCAGCGCCTCACAGGTGGATAGTTTTTCCTACGAGCAGTACTTC	CASSASQVDSFSYEQYF
TRBV2	TRBD1	NA	TRBJ1-5	TGTGCCAGCGGAGTGGGGCCGACGACAGGGAACCAGCCCCAGCATTTT	CASGVGPTTGNQPQHF
TRBV2	NA	NA	TRBJ2-7	TGTGCCAGCAGTGAAGCAGGGGACGAGCAGTACTTC	CASSEAGDEQYF
TRBV28	NA	NA	TRBJ2-5	TGTGCCAGCAGCCCCGGCGGCCAAGAGACCCAGTACTTC	CASSPGGQETQYF
TRBV5-1	NA	NA	TRBJ2-2	TGCGCCAGCAGCTTGGGAGGGATTGAGGAGCTGTTTTTT	CASSLGGIEELFF
TRBV10-3	TRBD2	once	TRBJ2-3	TGTGCCATCAGTGCCGGCGGGGGGCTGACTAGCACAGATACGCAGTATTTT	CAISAGGGLTSTDTQYF
TRBV6-5	TRBD1	NA	TRBJ1-2	TGTGCCAGCAGTTACAAGGGGACAGGGGGCAGTGGCTACACCTTC	CASSYKGTGGSGYTF
TRBV14	NA	NA	TRBJ1-2	TGTGCCAGCAGTCCAAGACTCCAGGGTGGATATGGCTACACCTTC	CASSPRLQGGYGYTF
TRBV9	NA	NA	TRBJ1-1	TGTGCCAGCAGCTCATGGGACCTGAACACTGAAGCTTTCTTT	CASSSWDLNTEAFF
TRBV5-1	TRBD1	NA	TRBJ2-3	TGCGCCAGCAGCCTACAGGGGGAGGGCACAGATACGCAGTATTTT	CASSLQGEGTDTQYF
TRBV28	TRBD1	NA	TRBJ1-2	TGTGCCAGCAGTCAACTCCGCCGTGGGACAGGGAATGGCTACACCTTC	CASSQLRRGTGNGYTF